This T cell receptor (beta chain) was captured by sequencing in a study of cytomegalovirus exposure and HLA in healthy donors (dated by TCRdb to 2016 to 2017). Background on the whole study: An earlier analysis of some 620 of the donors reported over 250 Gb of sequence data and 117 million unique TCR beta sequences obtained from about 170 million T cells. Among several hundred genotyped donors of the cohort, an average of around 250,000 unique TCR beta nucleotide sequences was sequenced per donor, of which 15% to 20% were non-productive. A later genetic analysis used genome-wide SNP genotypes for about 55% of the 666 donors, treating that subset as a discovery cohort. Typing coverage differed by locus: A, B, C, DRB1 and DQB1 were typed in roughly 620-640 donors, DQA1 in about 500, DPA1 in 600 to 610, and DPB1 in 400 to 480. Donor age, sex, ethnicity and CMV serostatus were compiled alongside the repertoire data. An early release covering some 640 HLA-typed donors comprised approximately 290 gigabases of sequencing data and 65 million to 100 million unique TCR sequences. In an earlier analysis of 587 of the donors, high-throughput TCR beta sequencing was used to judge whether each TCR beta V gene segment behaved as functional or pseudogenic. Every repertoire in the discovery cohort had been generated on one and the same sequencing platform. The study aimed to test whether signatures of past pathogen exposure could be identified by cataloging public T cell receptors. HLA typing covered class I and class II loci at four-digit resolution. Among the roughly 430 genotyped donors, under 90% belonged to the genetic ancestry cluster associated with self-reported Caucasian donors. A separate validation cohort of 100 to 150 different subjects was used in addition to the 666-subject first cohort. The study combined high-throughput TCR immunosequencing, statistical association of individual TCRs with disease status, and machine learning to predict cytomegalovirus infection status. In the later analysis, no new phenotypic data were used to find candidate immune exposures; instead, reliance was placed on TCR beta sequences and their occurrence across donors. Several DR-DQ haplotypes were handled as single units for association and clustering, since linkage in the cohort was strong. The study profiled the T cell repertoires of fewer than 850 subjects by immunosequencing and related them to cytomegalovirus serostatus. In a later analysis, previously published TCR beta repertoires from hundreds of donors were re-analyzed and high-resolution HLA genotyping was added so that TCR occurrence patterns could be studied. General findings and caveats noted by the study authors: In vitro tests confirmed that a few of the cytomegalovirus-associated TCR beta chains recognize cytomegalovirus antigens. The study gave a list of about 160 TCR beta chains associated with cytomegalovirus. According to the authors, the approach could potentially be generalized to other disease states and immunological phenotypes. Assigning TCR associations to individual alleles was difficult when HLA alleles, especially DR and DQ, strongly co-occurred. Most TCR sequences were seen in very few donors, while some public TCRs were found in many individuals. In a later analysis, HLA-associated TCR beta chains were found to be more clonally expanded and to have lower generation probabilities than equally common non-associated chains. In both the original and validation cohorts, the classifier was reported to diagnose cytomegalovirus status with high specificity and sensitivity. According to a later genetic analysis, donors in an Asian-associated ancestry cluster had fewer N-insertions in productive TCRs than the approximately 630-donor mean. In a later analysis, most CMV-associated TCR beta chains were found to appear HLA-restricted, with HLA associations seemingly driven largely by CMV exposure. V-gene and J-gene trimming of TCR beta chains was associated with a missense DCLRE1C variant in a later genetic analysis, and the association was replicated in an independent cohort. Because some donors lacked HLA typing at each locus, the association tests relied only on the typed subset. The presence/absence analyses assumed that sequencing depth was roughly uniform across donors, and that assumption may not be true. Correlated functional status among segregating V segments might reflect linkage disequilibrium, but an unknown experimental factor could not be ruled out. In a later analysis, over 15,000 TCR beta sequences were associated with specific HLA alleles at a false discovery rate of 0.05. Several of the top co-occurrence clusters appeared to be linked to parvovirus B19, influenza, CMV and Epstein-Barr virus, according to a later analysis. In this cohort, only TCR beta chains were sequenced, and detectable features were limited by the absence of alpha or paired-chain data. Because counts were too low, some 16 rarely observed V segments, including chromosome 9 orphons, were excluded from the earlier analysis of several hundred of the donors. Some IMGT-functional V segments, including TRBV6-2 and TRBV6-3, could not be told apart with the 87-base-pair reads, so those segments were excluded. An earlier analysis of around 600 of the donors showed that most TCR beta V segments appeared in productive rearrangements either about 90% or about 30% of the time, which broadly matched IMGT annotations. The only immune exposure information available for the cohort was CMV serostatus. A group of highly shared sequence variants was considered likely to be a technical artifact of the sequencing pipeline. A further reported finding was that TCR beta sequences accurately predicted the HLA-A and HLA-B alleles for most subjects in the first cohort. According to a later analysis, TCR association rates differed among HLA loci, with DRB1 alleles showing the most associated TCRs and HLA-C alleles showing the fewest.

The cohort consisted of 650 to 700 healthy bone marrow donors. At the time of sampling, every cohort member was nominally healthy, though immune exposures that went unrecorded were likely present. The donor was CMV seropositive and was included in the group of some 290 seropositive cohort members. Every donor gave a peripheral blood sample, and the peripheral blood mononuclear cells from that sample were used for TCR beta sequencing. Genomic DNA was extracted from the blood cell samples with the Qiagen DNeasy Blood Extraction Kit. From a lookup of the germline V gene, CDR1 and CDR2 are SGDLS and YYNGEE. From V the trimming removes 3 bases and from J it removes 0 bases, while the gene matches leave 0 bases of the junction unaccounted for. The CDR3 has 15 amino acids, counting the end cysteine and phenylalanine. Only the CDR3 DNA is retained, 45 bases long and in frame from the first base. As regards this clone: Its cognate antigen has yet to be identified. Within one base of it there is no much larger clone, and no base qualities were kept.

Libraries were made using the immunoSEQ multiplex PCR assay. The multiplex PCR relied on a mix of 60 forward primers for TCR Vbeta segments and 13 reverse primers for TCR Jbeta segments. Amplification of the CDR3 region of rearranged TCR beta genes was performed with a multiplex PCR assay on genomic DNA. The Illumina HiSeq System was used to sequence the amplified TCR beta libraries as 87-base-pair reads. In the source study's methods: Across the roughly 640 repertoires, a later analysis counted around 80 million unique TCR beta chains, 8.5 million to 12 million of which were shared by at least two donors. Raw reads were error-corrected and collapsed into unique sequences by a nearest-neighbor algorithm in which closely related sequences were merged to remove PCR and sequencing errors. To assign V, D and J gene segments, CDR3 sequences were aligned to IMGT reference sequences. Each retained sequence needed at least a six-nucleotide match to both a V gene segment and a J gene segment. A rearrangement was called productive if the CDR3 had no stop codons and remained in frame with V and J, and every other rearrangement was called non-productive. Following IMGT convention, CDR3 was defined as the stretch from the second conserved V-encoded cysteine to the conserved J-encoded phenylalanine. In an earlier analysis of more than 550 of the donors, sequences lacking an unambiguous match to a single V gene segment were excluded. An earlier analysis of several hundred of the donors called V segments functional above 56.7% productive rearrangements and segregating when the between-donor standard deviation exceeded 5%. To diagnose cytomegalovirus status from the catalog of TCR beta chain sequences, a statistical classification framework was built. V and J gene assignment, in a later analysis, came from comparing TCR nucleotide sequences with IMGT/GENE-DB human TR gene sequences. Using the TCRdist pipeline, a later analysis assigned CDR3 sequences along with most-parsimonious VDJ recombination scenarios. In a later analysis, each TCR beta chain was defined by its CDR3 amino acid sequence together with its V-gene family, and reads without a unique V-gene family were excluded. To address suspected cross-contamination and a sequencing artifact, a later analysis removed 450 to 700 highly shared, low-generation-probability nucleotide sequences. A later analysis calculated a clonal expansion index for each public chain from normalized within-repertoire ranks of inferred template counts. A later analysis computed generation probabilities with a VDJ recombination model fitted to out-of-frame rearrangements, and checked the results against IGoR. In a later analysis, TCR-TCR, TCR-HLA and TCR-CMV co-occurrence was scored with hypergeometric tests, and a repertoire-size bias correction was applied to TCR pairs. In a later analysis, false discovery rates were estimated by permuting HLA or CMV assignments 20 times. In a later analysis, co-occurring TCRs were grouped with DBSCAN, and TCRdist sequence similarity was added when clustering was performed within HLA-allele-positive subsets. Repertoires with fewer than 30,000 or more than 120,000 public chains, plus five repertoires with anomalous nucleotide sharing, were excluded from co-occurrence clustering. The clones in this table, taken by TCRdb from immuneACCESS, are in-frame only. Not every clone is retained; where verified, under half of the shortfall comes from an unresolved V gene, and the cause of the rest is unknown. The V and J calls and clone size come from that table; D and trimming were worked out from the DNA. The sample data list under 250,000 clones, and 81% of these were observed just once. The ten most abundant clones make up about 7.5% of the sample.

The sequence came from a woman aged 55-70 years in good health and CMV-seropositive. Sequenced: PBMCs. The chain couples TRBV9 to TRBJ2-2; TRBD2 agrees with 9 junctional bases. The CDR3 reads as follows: CASSGTSANTGELFF. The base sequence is TGTGCCAGCAGCGGGACTAGCGCGAACACCGGGGAGCTGTTTTTT.